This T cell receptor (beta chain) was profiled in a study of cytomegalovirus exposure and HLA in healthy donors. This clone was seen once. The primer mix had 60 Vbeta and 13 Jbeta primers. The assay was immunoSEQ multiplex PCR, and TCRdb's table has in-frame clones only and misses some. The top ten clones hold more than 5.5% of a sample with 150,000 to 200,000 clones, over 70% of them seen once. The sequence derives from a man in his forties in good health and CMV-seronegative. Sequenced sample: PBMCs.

The CDR3 bases are TGTGCCCTGGGGGGGAGGTCACGGCACGAGCAGTACTTC. Translated, it gives CALGGRSRHEQYF. The V call is TRBV30, the J call TRBJ2-7, with TRBD2 matching 7 bases. The CDR3 runs to 13 residues. The germline V gene has CDR1 GTSNPN and CDR2 SVGIG (reference sequence). Losses at the gene ends were 8 bases for V and 5 bases for J; bases not matched to a gene: 12. The variable domain in full, completed from reference TRBV30 and TRBJ2-7, reads SQTIHQWPATLVQPVGSPLSLECTVEGTSNPNLYWYRQAAGRGLQLLFYSVGIGQISSEVPQNLSASRPQDRQFILSSKKLLLSDSGFYLCALGGRSRHEQYFGPGTRLTVT.